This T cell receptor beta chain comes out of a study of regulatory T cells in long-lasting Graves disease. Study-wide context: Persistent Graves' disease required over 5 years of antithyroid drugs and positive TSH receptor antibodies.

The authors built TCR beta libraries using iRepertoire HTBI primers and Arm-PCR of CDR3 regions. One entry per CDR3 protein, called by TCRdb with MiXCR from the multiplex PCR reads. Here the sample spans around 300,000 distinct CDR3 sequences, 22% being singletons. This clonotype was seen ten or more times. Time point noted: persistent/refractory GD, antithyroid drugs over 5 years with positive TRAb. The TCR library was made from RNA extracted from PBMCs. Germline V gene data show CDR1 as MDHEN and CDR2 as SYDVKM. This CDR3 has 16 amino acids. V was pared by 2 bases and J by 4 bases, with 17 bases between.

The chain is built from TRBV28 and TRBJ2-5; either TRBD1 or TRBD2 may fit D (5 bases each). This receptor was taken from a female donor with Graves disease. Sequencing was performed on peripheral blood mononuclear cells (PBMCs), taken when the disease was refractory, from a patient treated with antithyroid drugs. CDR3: CASSLDAGAWGETQYF. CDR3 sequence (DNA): TGTGCCAGCAGTTTAGATGCCGGGGCCTGGGGAGAGACCCAGTACTTC.